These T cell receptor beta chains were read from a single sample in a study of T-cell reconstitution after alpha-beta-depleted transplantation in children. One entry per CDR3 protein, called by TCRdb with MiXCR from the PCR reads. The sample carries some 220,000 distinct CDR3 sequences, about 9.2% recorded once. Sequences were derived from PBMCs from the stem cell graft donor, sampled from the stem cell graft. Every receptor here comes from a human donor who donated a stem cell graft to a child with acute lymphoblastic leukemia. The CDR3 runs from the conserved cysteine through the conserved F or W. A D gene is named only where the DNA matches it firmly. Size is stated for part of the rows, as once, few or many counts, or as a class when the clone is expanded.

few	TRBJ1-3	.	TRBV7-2	CASSPVGGGGGVDTIYF	TGTGCCAGCAGCCCTGTGGGGGGTGGTGGCGGGGTAGACACCATATATTTT
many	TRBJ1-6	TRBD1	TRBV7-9	CASSASRDRDYNSPLHF	TGTGCCAGCAGCGCCTCCCGGGACAGAGACTATAATTCACCCCTCCACTTT
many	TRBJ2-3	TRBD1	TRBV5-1	CASSLEGTGGADTQYF	TGCGCCAGCAGCTTGGAGGGGACAGGGGGCGCAGATACGCAGTATTTT
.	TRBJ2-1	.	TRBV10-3	CAISATGIPTGDEQFF	TGTGCCATCAGTGCAACAGGGATCCCCACCGGGGATGAGCAGTTCTTC
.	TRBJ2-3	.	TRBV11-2	CASSLDWAMDTQYF	TGTGCCAGCAGCTTAGATTGGGCGATGGATACGCAGTATTTT
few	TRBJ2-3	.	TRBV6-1	CASNLQGQADTQYF	TGTGCCAGCAATCTACAGGGCCAGGCAGATACGCAGTATTTT
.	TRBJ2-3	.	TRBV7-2	CASSLGVGGGTDTQYF	TGTGCCAGCAGCTTAGGGGTCGGCGGGGGCACAGATACGCAGTATTTT
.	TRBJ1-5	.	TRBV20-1	CSARSHVGQTYQPQHF	TGCAGTGCTAGGAGCCATGTGGGGCAGACCTATCAGCCCCAGCATTTT
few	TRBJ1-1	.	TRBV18	CASSPLLGGDTEAFF	TGTGCCAGCTCACCACTGTTAGGAGGCGACACTGAAGCTTTCTTT
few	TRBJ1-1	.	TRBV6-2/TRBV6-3	CASRYGASTEAFF	TGTGCCAGCAGGTACGGGGCGAGCACTGAAGCTTTCTTT
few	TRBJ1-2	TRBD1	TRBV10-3	CAISENSGTGLNYGYTF	TGTGCCATCAGTGAGAATTCCGGGACAGGGCTTAACTATGGCTACACCTTC
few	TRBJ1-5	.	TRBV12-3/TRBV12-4	CASSFDEGNQPQHF	TGTGCCAGCAGTTTTGACGAGGGCAATCAGCCCCAGCATTTT
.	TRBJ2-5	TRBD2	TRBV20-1	CSARDRLAGVETQYF	TGCAGTGCTAGAGATCGGCTAGCGGGGGTTGAGACCCAGTACTTC
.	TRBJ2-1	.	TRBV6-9	CASSYGNGGTYNEQFF	TGTGCCAGCAGTTACGGGAACGGGGGCACCTACAATGAGCAGTTCTTC
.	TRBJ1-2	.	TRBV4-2	CASSQERGMNYGYTF	TGTGCCAGCAGCCAAGAGCGGGGAATGAACTATGGCTACACCTTC
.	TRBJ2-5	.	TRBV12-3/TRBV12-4	CASSPRAGQTQYF	TGTGCCAGCAGCCCCCGGGCCGGGCAGACCCAGTACTTC
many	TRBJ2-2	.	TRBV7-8	CASSLFPGGTGELFF	TGTGCCAGCAGCTTATTCCCCGGCGGCACCGGGGAGCTGTTTTTT
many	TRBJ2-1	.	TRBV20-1	CSASYRDHYNEQFF	TGCAGTGCTAGCTACAGGGACCATTACAATGAGCAGTTCTTC
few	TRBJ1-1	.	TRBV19	CASKTQDTEAFF	TGTGCCAGTAAAACTCAGGACACTGAAGCTTTCTTT
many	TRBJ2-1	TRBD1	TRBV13	CASSRVRQGDNEQFF	TGTGCCAGCAGCCGAGTCAGACAGGGGGACAATGAGCAGTTCTTC
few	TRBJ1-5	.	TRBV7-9	CASSLFSGRSNQPQHF	TGTGCCAGCAGCTTATTTTCAGGCAGAAGCAATCAGCCCCAGCATTTT
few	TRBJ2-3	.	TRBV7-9	CASPSLARLHSTDTQYF	TGTGCCAGCCCGTCACTAGCCCGACTGCATAGCACAGATACGCAGTATTTT
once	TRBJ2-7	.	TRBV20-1	CSALGQSSYEQYF	TGCAGTGCTTTAGGACAGAGCTCCTACGAGCAGTACTTC
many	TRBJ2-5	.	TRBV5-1	CASSSGTQETQYF	TGCGCCAGCAGCTCCGGGACCCAAGAGACCCAGTACTTC
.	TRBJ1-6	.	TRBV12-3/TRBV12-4	CASTGQSNSPLHF	TGTGCCAGCACCGGACAGAGTAATTCACCCCTCCACTTT
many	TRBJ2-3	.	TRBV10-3	CAISEGAGTDTQYF	TGTGCCATCAGTGAGGGCGCAGGAACAGATACGCAGTATTTT
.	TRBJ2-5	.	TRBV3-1	CASSQVWGAETQYF	TGTGCCAGCAGCCAAGTCTGGGGCGCGGAGACCCAGTACTTC
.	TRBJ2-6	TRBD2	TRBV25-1	CASSSLAGGQRGANVLTF	TGTGCCAGCAGTAGCCTAGCGGGGGGGCAGCGTGGGGCCAACGTCCTGACTTTC
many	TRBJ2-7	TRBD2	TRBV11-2	CASSPPGGAREQYF	TGTGCCAGCAGCCCCCCGGGGGGGGCTCGAGAGCAGTACTTC
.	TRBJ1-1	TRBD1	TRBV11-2	CASSLERSGGPFRSGTEAFF	TGTGCCAGCAGCTTAGAAAGGTCAGGGGGCCCTTTTCGGTCGGGCACTGAAGCTTTCTTT
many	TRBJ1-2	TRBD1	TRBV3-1	CASSNSGGTDGNYGYTF	TGTGCCAGCAGCAATTCCGGGGGGACAGACGGGAACTATGGCTACACCTTC
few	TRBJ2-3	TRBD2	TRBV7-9	CASRSGTSTDTQYF	TGTGCCAGCCGTAGCGGGACTAGCACAGATACGCAGTATTTT